In this sample, the clone carrying this TCR beta chain turned up a few times. Its antigen is still unknown. Clones were sequenced by immunoSEQ multiplex PCR, and TCRdb holds only the in-frame ones, with some missing. The table lists roughly 97,000 clones, 82% of them singletons, with 0.8% to 1% in the top ten. Unstimulated PBMCs were sorted into CD3+CD4+ and CD3+CD8+ populations. The data stem from a study of T cell clones after liver transplantation. In the study overall: A pre-transplant mixed lymphocyte reaction with TCRbeta sequencing defined graft-donor-reactive clones followed in post-transplant blood. As an antigen-independent comparator, third-party-reactive TCRbeta sequences came from pre-transplant mixed lymphocyte reactions.

Overall study results and limits: Circulating graft-donor-reactive CD4 TCRbeta sequences fell significantly post-transplant in most of the 8 subjects.

The CDR3 has 15 amino acids. V shed 5 bases, J shed 0 bases, and the junction held 3 bases outside the gene matches. Germline V CDR1 and CDR2: SEHNR, FQNEAQ (reference sequence). This specimen consisted of CD4+ T cells from blood, obtained before liver transplant. The rearrangement links TRBV7-9 to TRBJ2-7; TRBD2 matches at 11 bases. This TCR was sampled from a human donor who received a liver transplant. DNA for the CDR3: TGTGCCAGCAGCCCGACTAGCGGGGTCTCCTACGAGCAGTACTTC. It is translated as CASSPTSGVSYEQYF.